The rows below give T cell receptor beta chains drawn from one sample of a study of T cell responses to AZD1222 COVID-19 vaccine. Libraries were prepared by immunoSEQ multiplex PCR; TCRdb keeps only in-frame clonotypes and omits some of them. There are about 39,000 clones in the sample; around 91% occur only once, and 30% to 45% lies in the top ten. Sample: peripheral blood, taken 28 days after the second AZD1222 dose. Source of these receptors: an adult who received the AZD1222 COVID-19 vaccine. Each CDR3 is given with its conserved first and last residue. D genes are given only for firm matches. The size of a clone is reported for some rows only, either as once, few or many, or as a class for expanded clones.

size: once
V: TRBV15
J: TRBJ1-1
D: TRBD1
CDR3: CATSLTGEGAFF
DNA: TGTGCCACCAGCTTGACAGGGGAGGGAGCTTTCTTT

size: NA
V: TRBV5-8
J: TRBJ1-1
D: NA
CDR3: CASSLPGPEAFF
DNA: TGTGCCAGCAGCTTGCCAGGCCCTGAAGCTTTCTTT

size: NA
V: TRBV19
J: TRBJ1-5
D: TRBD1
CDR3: CASTPRQGALRNQPQHF
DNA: TGTGCCAGTACCCCTAGACAGGGGGCGCTTCGGAATCAGCCCCAGCATTTT

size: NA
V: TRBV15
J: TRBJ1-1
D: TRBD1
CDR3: CATTSNRGSSEAFF
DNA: TGTGCCACCACCTCGAACAGGGGTAGCTCTGAAGCTTTCTTT

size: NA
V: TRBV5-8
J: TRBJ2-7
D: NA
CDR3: CASSSYPGKSYEQYF
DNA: TGTGCCAGCAGCTCATATCCGGGGAAGTCCTACGAGCAGTACTTC

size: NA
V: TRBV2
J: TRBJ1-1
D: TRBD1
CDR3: CASTKGDRGRTEAFF
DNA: TGTGCCAGCACCAAGGGGGACAGGGGGAGAACTGAAGCTTTCTTT

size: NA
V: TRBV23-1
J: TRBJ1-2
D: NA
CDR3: CASSLIEAGRGYTF
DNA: TGCGCCAGCAGTCTAATCGAGGCAGGGCGCGGCTACACCTTC

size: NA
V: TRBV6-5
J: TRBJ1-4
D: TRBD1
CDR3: CASRNRGLEEKLFF
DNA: TGTGCCAGCAGGAACAGGGGGCTAGAAGAAAAACTGTTTTTT

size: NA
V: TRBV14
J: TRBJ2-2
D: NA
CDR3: CASSQDLRLNTGELFF
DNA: TGTGCCAGCAGCCAAGATCTTCGGCTTAACACCGGGGAGCTGTTTTTT

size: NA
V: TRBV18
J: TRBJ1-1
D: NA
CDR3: CASSTDRVRDTEAFF
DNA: TGTGCCAGCTCAACCGATCGGGTCAGAGACACTGAAGCTTTCTTT

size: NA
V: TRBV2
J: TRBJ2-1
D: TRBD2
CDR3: CASSSGLANEQFF
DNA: TGTGCCAGCAGCTCGGGACTAGCCAATGAGCAGTTCTTC

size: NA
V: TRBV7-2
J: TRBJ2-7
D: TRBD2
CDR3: CASSFWRSAGGSDEQYF
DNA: TGTGCCAGCAGCTTCTGGAGATCAGCGGGGGGTTCGGACGAGCAGTACTTC

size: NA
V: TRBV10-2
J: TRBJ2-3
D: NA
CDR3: CASRISRGTDTQYF
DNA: TGCGCCAGCAGAATTAGCCGGGGAACAGATACGCAGTATTTT

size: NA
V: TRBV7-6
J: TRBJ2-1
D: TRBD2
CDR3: CASSSLGSGGYNEQFF
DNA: TGTGCCAGCAGCTCCCTAGGAAGCGGGGGATACAATGAGCAGTTCTTC

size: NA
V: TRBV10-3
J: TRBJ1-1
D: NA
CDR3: CAISERGTEAFF
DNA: TGTGCCATCAGTGAAAGAGGCACTGAAGCTTTCTTT

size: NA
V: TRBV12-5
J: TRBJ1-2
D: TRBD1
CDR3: CASAPTGAYGYTF
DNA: TGTGCTAGTGCCCCGACAGGGGCCTATGGCTACACCTTC

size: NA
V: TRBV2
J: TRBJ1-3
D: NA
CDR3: CASSPRQSSGNTIYF
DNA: TGTGCCAGCAGTCCGCGACAGAGCTCTGGAAACACCATATATTTT

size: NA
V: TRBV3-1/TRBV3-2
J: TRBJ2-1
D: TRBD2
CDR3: CASSLWASGGSYNEQFF
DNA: TGTGCCAGCAGCCTCTGGGCCAGCGGGGGTTCCTACAATGAGCAGTTCTTC

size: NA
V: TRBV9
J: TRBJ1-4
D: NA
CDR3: CASSPRGVLNEKLFF
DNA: TGTGCCAGCAGCCCCCGAGGTGTCCTTAATGAAAAACTGTTTTTT

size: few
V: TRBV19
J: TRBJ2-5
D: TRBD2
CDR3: CATHGGGRETQYF
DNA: TGTGCCACCCATGGGGGGGGTCGAGAGACCCAGTACTTC

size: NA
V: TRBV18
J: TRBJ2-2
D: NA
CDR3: CASSPETANEYGELFF
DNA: TGTGCCAGCTCACCAGAGACAGCGAACGAGTACGGGGAGCTGTTTTTT

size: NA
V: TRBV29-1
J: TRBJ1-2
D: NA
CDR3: CSVERANGYTF
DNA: TGCAGCGTCGAGAGGGCGAATGGCTACACCTTC

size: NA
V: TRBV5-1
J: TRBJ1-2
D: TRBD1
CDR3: CASSLVQGQGEYYGYTF
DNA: TGCGCCAGCAGCCTGGTCCAGGGACAGGGAGAATATTATGGCTACACCTTC

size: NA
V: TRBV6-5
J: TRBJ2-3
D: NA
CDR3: CASSLLDTQYF
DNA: TGTGCCAGCAGCTTGTTGGATACGCAGTATTTT

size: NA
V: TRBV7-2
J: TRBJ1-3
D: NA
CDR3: CASSLEGVGNTIYF
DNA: TGTGCCAGCAGCCTGGAGGGGGTTGGAAACACCATATATTTT

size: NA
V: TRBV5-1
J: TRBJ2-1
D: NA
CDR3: CASSLAGASRQFF
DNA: TGCGCCAGCAGCTTGGCCGGAGCCAGCAGGCAGTTCTTC

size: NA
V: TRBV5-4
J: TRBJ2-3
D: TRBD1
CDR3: CASSSLTGATDTQYF
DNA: TGTGCCAGCAGCTCCCTGACAGGGGCCACAGATACGCAGTATTTT

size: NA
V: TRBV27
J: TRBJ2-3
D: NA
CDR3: CASSPPHRANTQYF
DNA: TGTGCCAGCAGCCCCCCCCACAGAGCCAATACGCAGTATTTT

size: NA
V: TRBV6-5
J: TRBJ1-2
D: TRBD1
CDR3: CASRYRQGVNYGYTF
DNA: TGTGCCAGCAGATACCGACAGGGGGTAAACTATGGCTACACCTTC

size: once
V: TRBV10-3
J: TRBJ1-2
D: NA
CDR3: CAISEPPNYGYTF
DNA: TGTGCCATCAGTGAGCCGCCAAACTATGGCTACACCTTC

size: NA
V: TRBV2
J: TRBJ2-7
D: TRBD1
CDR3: CASRYRGSSYEQYF
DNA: TGTGCCAGCAGGTACAGGGGCTCCTCCTACGAGCAGTACTTC

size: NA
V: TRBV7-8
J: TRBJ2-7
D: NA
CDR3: CASSLGPTAYEQYF
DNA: TGTGCCAGCAGCTTAGGGCCGACAGCCTACGAGCAGTACTTC

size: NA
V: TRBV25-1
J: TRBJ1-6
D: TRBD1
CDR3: CASRAIGQGRDSPLHF
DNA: TGTGCCAGCAGAGCAATAGGACAGGGGCGGGACTCACCCCTCCACTTT

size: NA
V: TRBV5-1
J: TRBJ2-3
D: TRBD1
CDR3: CASSLVTGTGSGITADTQYF
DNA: TGCGCCAGCAGCTTGGTCACCGGGACAGGGTCGGGTATTACTGCAGATACGCAGTATTTT

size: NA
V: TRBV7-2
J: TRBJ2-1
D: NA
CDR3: CASSLEGRGPNEQFF
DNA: TGTGCCAGCAGCTTAGAGGGGCGGGGCCCTAATGAGCAGTTCTTC

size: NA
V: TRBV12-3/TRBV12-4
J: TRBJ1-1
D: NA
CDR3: CASSFFTTEAFF
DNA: TGTGCCAGCAGTTTTTTTACGACTGAAGCTTTCTTT

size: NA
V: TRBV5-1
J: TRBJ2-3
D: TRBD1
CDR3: CASSLVGTGVIDTQYF
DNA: TGCGCCAGCAGCTTGGTTGGGACAGGGGTGATAGATACGCAGTATTTT

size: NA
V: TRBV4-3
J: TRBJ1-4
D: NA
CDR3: CASSSGSTNEKLFF
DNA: TGCGCCAGCAGCTCGGGGTCAACTAATGAAAAACTGTTTTTT

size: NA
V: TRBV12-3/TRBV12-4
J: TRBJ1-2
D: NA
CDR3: CASRRHFGYTF
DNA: TGTGCCAGCAGGAGACATTTTGGCTACACCTTC

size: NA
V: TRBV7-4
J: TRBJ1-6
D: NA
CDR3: CASSSSTGYNSPLHF
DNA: TGTGCCAGCAGCTCCTCGACAGGCTATAATTCACCCCTCCACTTT

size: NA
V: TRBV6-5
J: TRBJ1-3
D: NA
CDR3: CASRRYSGNTIYF
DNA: TGTGCCAGCAGGAGGTACTCTGGAAACACCATATATTTT

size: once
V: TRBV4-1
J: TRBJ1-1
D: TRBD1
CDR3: CASSRRLEGQGSNTEAFF
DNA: TGCGCCAGCAGCCGGAGACTTGAAGGACAGGGATCGAACACTGAAGCTTTCTTT

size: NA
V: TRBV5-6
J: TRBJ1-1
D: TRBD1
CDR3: CASSGRDRAIAEAFF
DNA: TGTGCCAGCAGCGGACGGGACAGGGCGATAGCTGAAGCTTTCTTT

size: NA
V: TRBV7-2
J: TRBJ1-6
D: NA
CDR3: CASSLAPVDNSPLHF
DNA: TGTGCCAGCAGCTTAGCACCGGTGGATAATTCACCCCTCCACTTT

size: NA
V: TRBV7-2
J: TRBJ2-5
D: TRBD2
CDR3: CASSRLAGGSTYF
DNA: TGTGCCAGCAGCAGACTAGCGGGGGGGAGTACGTACTTC

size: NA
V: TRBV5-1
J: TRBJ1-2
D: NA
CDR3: CASSLTTVGYTF
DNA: TGCGCCAGCAGCCTGACCACTGTTGGCTACACCTTC

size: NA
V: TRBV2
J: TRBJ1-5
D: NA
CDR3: CASSLGGLKPQHF
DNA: TGTGCCAGCAGCCTTGGGGGGCTAAAGCCCCAGCATTTT

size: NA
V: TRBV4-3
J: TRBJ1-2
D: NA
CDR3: CASSQDTRATHGYTF
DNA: TGCGCCAGCAGCCAAGATACTAGGGCAACTCATGGCTACACCTTC

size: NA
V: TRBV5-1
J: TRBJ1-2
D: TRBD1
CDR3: CASSTQGQALSGYTF
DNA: TGCGCCAGCAGCACCCAGGGACAGGCATTATCTGGCTACACCTTC

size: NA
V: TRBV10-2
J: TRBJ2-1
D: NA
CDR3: CASSDLGGPTEEQFF
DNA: TGCGCCAGCAGTGATCTCGGGGGCCCTACTGAGGAGCAGTTCTTC

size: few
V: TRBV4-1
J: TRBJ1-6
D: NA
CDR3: CASSLGIGYNSPLHF
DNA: TGCGCCAGCAGCCTCGGCATAGGCTATAATTCACCCCTCCACTTT

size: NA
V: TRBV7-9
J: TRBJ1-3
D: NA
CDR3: CASSLALREGNTIYF
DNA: TGTGCCAGCAGCTTAGCTTTACGGGAGGGAAACACCATATATTTT

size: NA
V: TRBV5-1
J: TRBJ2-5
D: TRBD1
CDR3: CASSFQGTAQETQYF
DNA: TGCGCCAGCAGCTTTCAAGGGACAGCTCAAGAGACCCAGTACTTC

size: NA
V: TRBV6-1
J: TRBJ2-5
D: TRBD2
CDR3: CASSARLAGGQGETQYF
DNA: TGTGCCAGCAGTGCCCGACTAGCGGGGGGCCAAGGAGAGACCCAGTACTTC